This entry is about one T cell receptor beta chain. As handled by the study authors: Cell counts per sample came from amplifying reference gene primers. Method: immunoSEQ multiplex PCR; TCRdb's copy keeps in-frame clones and lacks some. The DNA was the basis for D and trimming; V, J and clone size are from that table. This sample yields about 130,000 clones, of which around 87% are seen a single time; approximately 3.3% belongs to the top ten. The data stem from a study of blood T cell repertoires in COVID-19. Study-level information: The analysed material was cDNA or gDNA that came from T cells, B-cell-depleted T cells, or PBMCs.

The germline V and J ends were trimmed by 2 bases and 1 base, with 9 bases remaining between them. The CDR3 has 15 amino acids. Germline V gene data show CDR1 as MNHNS and CDR2 as SASEGT. The chain links TRBV6-1 to TRBJ1-5; D uncertain. Source material: peripheral blood. The sequence came from a woman aged 60-70 years with acute or convalescent COVID-19. The CDR3: CASSELGGSNQPQHF. The CDR3 coding sequence is TGTGCCAGCAGTGAACTCGGCGGAAGCAATCAGCCCCAGCATTTT.